Each of the 19 T cell receptor beta chains below was sequenced from the same sample in a study of cytomegalovirus exposure and HLA in healthy donors. Method: immunoSEQ multiplex PCR; TCRdb's copy keeps in-frame clones and lacks some. The sample shows some 270,000 clones, roughly 85% of them seen only once. The sequenced sample consisted of PBMCs. The receptor source for this set is a woman younger than 30 in good health and CMV-seronegative.

This clone was seen a single time. The genes are TRBV18 and TRBJ2-3, with D uncertain. This CDR3 contains 16 residues. Germline CDR1 and CDR2: KGHSH and LQKENI. Trimming removed 3 bases at V and 0 bases at J, with 13 bases between. CDR3 bases: TGTGCCAGCTCACCGCTTCTAGGATCTAGCACAGATACGCAGTATTTT. This gives the protein CASSPLLGSSTDTQYF.

The chain recombines TRBV5-4 with TRBJ2-7; 9 bases are shared with TRBD1. From germline, CDR1 is SGHNT and CDR2 YYREEE (reference sequence). Trimming removed 9 bases from V and 6 bases from J; junction bases left unmatched: 13. The CDR3 is made up of 14 amino acids. The CDR3 here is CATKQGTGNGEQYF. The CDR3, as DNA: TGTGCCACCAAGCAGGGGACAGGGAATGGCGAGCAGTACTTC. Supplemented by reference TRBV5-4 and TRBJ2-7, the full variable domain reads ETGVTQSPTHLIKTRGQQVTLRCSSQSGHNTVSWYQQALGQGPQFIFQYYREEENGRGNFPPRFSGLQFPNYSSELNVNALELDDSALYLCATKQGTGNGEQYFGPGTRLTVT.

In its sample, this clone was seen once. This chain connects TRBV19 to TRBJ1-4, with 9 positions matching TRBD1. The CDR3 loop spans 15 amino acids. J was trimmed by 7 bases and V by 6 bases; bases with no gene match: 9. Germline V CDR1 and CDR2: LNHDA, SQIVND (reference sequence). Here the CDR3 DNA reads TGTGCCAGTAGACCCGGGGACAGGGAGGTTGAAAAACTGTTTTTT. It specifies CASRPGDREVEKLFF.

This rearrangement joins TRBV7-3 to TRBJ2-3; 7 nucleotides line up with TRBD2. Germline CDR1 is SGHTA and CDR2 is FQGTGA. V was clipped by 1 base and J by 0 bases; unmatched bases: 13. This CDR3 is 19 amino acids long. Here the CDR3 reads CASSLRPSSGDKSTDTQYF. Here the CDR3 DNA reads TGTGCCAGCAGCTTAAGACCATCAAGCGGGGATAAGAGCACAGATACGCAGTATTTT.

This sequence joins TRBV6-4 and TRBJ2-7; no firm D call. CDR1 and CDR2 from the germline V gene are MRHNA and SNTAGT. With 0 bases removed from V and 0 bases from J, the gap between germline ends came to 15 bases. The CDR3 is 17 residues long. The CDR3: CASSDSHRHAISYEQYF. The CDR3, as DNA: TGTGCCAGCAGTGACTCTCACAGACACGCTATCTCCTACGAGCAGTACTTC.

V usage is TRBV27 and J usage is TRBJ2-7; 7 bases fit TRBD1. CDR3 length: 16 residues. The junction had 16 bases not matched to a gene; V was cut back by 6 bases and J by 5 bases. Germline CDR1 reads MNHEY; CDR2 reads SMNVEV (reference sequence). The CDR3 sequence is CASSKRLGQGVNEQYF. CDR3 nucleotide sequence: TGTGCCAGCAGCAAAAGGCTTGGGCAGGGGGTGAACGAGCAGTACTTC.

This chain connects TRBV18 to TRBJ1-2; no clear D. The CDR3 consists of 17 residues. Per the germline V gene, CDR1 is KGHSH and CDR2 is LQKENI. V lost 3 bases and J 5 bases, leaving 22 bases between the germline ends. This CDR3 reads CASSPSIQEVALYGYTF. CDR3 bases: TGTGCCAGCTCACCCTCTATCCAGGAGGTCGCCCTATATGGCTACACCTTC.

This chain joins TRBV27 and TRBJ1-3; 10 nucleotides line up with TRBD1. Looked up from germline, CDR1 is MNHEY and CDR2 is SMNVEV (reference sequence). The CDR3 contains 14 residues. Trimming at V came to 5 bases and at J to 6 bases, leaving 4 bases not matched to a gene. DNA for the CDR3: TGTGCCAGCAGTCGGGGGACAGGGGAAAACACCATATATTTT. The encoded protein is CASSRGTGENTIYF.

This rearrangement joins TRBV19 to TRBJ2-4; weak D call: TRBD1 (5 bases). Germline assignment: CDR1 LNHDA and CDR2 SQIVND (reference sequence). Trimming removed 6 bases at V and 3 bases at J, with 15 bases between. The CDR3 is 15 residues long. CDR3 DNA: TGTGCCAGTAGGGAGACAGAAGTTTTCAAAAACATTCAGTACTTC. It encodes CASRETEVFKNIQYF.

This chain joins TRBV5-1 and TRBJ2-3; 8 bases are shared with TRBD1. The CDR3 is 15 residues long. CDR1 is SGHRS, CDR2 YFSETQ, per germline. Losses at the gene ends were 0 bases for V and 4 bases for J; bases not matched to a gene: 4. The CDR3 loop is CASSLEGQGPDTQYF. CDR3 DNA sequence: TGCGCCAGCAGCTTGGAAGGACAGGGACCAGATACGCAGTATTTT. Using reference TRBV5-1 and TRBJ2-3 for the parts outside the CDR3, the full variable domain is KAGVTQTPRYLIKTRGQQVTLSCSPISGHRSVSWYQQTPGQGLQFLFEYFSETQRNKGNFPGRFSGRQFSNSRSEMNVSTLELGDSALYLCASSLEGQGPDTQYFGPGTRLTVL.

This chain joins TRBV28 and TRBJ2-7, with D perhaps TRBD1 (6 bases). Germline V CDR1 and CDR2: MDHEN, SYDVKM. V was pared by 10 bases and J by 2 bases, with 9 bases between. The CDR3 extends over 11 amino acids. The CDR3 coding sequence is TGTGCCACCGGACAGACCTACGAGCAGTACTTC. It specifies CATGQTYEQYF.

This clone has only a few counts. The chain uses TRBV5-4 and TRBJ1-2, with D possibly TRBD1 on 5 matching bases. This CDR3 region has 16 residues. Trimming stripped 2 bases from V and 0 bases from J, with 14 bases between. Germline V gene data show CDR1 as SGHNT and CDR2 as YYREEE (reference sequence). The CDR3 here is CASSLPLKGSNYGYTF. CDR3 DNA sequence: TGTGCCAGCAGCTTACCTCTAAAGGGGTCTAACTATGGCTACACCTTC.

The V call is TRBV9, the J call TRBJ2-3, with 11 bases that match TRBD2. V lost 3 bases to trimming and J lost 5 bases; unmatched junction nucleotides: 17. The CDR3 runs to 19 residues. Per germline, CDR1 SGDLS and CDR2 YYNGEE. The CDR3 sequence: CASSAQATSGRRFVDTQYF. Written as DNA, the CDR3 is TGTGCCAGCAGCGCCCAGGCCACTAGCGGGAGACGTTTTGTAGATACGCAGTATTTT. The entire variable domain, with the rest obtained from reference TRBV9 and TRBJ2-3, is as follows: DSGVTQTPKHLITATGQRVTLRCSPRSGDLSVYWYQQSLDQGLQFLIQYYNGEERAKGNILERFSAQQFPDLHSELNLSSLELGDSALYFCASSAQATSGRRFVDTQYFGPGTRLTVL.

The CDR3 here is CASSPLLLDRGDTDTQYF. The DNA of the CDR3 is TGTGCCAGCAGCCCACTACTCCTGGACAGGGGGGACACAGATACGCAGTATTTT. This chain connects TRBV4-2 to TRBJ2-3; 10 bases align to TRBD1. Germline assignment: CDR1 LGHNA and CDR2 YNFKEQ. The CDR3 length is 18 residues. V shed 4 bases and J 2 bases; nucleotides not matched to a gene: 12.

In DNA form, the CDR3 reads TGTGCCACCGACAGCAGTGGTGATGAAAAACTGTTTTTT. Its protein is CATDSSGDEKLFF. This sequence joins TRBV6-1 and TRBJ1-4; D may be TRBD1 (5 bases). Trimming took off 10 bases at V and 6 bases at J, with 15 bases between the two ends. Germline-derived CDR1 and CDR2 are MNHNS and SASEGT. CDR3 length equals 13 residues.

The genes are TRBV6-5 and TRBJ1-1; maybe TRBD1 (6 bases). This CDR3 has 16 amino acids. Germline V gives CDR1 MNHEY, CDR2 SVGAGI. The V end was cut by 2 bases, the J end by 9 bases, with 22 bases between. In nucleotides, the CDR3 is TGTGCCAGCAGTTACCGTGGTGGCAGGGGAGAAATTCAAGCTTTCTTT. Encoded protein: CASSYRGGRGEIQAFF.

This chain connects TRBV18 to TRBJ2-7; 10 bases are a match to TRBD1. The CDR3 runs to 14 residues. The V gene's germline CDR1 is KGHSH and CDR2 LQKENI. V dropped 3 bases and J dropped 2; count of bases not matched to a gene: 1. This CDR3 is CASSPGQGAYEQYF. The CDR3 DNA reads TGTGCCAGCTCACCTGGACAGGGGGCCTACGAGCAGTACTTC. The complete variable domain, with remaining parts taken from reference TRBV18 and TRBJ2-7, reads NAGVMQNPRHLVRRRGQEARLRCSPMKGHSHVYWYRQLPEEGLKFMVYLQKENIIDESGMPKERFSAEFPKEGPSILRIQQVVRGDSAAYFCASSPGQGAYEQYFGPGTRLTVT.

This clone turned up a few times. The chain carries TRBV6-6 and TRBJ1-2; D ambiguous. Germline CDR1 MNHNY, CDR2 SVGAGI (reference sequence). V was clipped by 8 bases and J by 3 bases, with 16 bases between them. The CDR3 sequence is 14 residues long. CDR3 bases: TGTGCCAGCTGGGGATGGGGAGAAGACTATGGCTACACCTTC. Translating gives CASWGWGEDYGYTF.

The genes are TRBV19 and TRBJ1-5; D unresolved. V lost 1 base, J lost 6 bases, and 16 bases lay in between. In germline, CDR1 is LNHDA, CDR2 SQIVND (reference sequence). The CDR3 is made up of 16 amino acids. CDR3 DNA: TGTGCCAGTAGTATAGTTAATCCCGCCGAGAGTCAGCCCCAGCATTTT. The encoded protein is CASSIVNPAESQPQHF.